This TCR beta chain is drawn from a study of blood T cell repertoires in COVID-19 (dated by TCRdb to about 2020). For the study in its entirety: Samples covering the acute and convalescent phases of COVID-19 were provided by collaborators in the United States, Italy and Spain. The repertoires were released in a freely available public database meant as a resource for research on the immune response to SARS-CoV-2. A de-identified subject ID, COVID-19 status, age in years and sex were almost always included in the sample metadata. Samples were obtained from the ongoing ImmuneRACE study (first 160 participants) and from 1,254 subjects provided by 6 global collaborators. Deeply sampled blood TCRbeta repertoires from subjects exposed to, actively infected with, or recovered from COVID-19 were included in the dataset. The material from the prospective study consisted of cDNA or gDNA derived from T cells, B-cell-depleted T cells, or PBMCs. Where HLA class I and class II types were available, the types were taken from metadata supplied by the sample provider, not from assay-based typing.

As regards this clone: No cognate antigen has been identified for it. One base away there is no much larger clone; base qualities are not given.

TCRbeta CDR3 regions were amplified from genomic DNA using the immunoSEQ Assay, a bias-controlled multiplex PCR. The published analysis was carried out like this. Nucleated cell counts per sample were estimated from amplification of reference gene primers within the assay. Sequence reads were collapsed and filtered to measure the absolute abundance of every unique TCRbeta CDR3 rearrangement. For each sample, productive Simpson clonality was calculated as the square root of Simpson's diversity index over productive rearrangements. TCRdb limited this immuneACCESS table to in-frame rearrangements with V and J called. A share of clones is missing; checked studies link under half to unresolved V genes, and the rest is unexplained. V, J and clone size are those of that table, while D and trimming were read from the DNA. The sample table contains about 58,000 clones; only one count was recorded for more than 80% of them. The ten largest clones capture less than 20% of the sample.

Here is what the overall study found, with its caveats: The quantity of clinical and demographic metadata differed by source and by participant and was supplied without curation.

The collaborating institutions used their own protocols to collect whole blood in K2EDTA tubes. Collaborator samples were shipped for TCRbeta analysis as frozen whole blood, isolated PBMCs, or DNA extracted from either sample type. The source is a human donor in a cohort sampled during active COVID-19. What was sequenced was peripheral blood.

The nucleotide sequence reads as follows: TGTGCCAGTAAATGGGACAGGAACACCGGGGAGCTGTTTTTT. It encodes CASKWDRNTGELFF. The sequence joins TRBV19 to TRBJ2-2; 7 bases in the junction line up with TRBD1. Germline trimming amounts to 7 bases on V and 1 base on J, with 3 as the count of junction bases outside the gene matches. The germline V gene (reference sequence) supplies CDR1 LNHDA and CDR2 SQIVND. Inclusive of the bounding cysteine and phenylalanine, the CDR3 is 14 residues long. Only CDR3 DNA is held: 42 bases, read in frame from base 1. With the portions outside the CDR3 filled from the reference TRBV19 and TRBJ2-2 genes, the complete variable region becomes DGGITQSPKYLFRKEGQNVTLSCEQNLNHDAMYWYRQDPGQGLRLIYYSQIVNDFQKGDIAEGYSVSREKKESFPLTVTSAQKNPTAFYLCASKWDRNTGELFFGEGSRLTVL.